This T cell receptor beta chain was identified in a study of control samples from healthy donors and cancer patients. Sequencing used immunoSEQ multiplex PCR; TCRdb keeps in-frame clones, though not all of them. In the table there are about 21,000 clones, approximately 81% of which are singletons. This clone has just one count. Germline V gene data show CDR1 as SGHNT and CDR2 as YENEEA. J was trimmed by 3 bases and V by 4 bases; bases with no gene match: 3. The CDR3 is 14 residues long. This clonotype originated in a man aged 60 to 69 with colorectal cancer. The rearrangement links TRBV11-3 to TRBJ1-1, with 9 bases that match TRBD1. The sequencing input was PBMCs. DNA for the CDR3: TGTGCCAGCAGCTCGGGACAGGGTGACACTGAAGCTTTCTTT. It yields the protein CASSSGQGDTEAFF.